This record concerns one T cell receptor beta chain sequence. Its antigen is currently unknown. Authors' methods: ImmunoSEQ junction-only sequences lacked quality scores, so their filtering differed. The protocol was immunoSEQ multiplex PCR, while the TCRdb copy is restricted to in-frame clones and leaves out a portion. V, J and clone size are taken as reported in that table, and D and trimming were inferred from the DNA itself. The sample includes some 2 million clones, about 95% of them seen just once. V lost 0 bases and J lost 4; bases outside the gene matches: 5. The V gene's germline CDR1 is SGHDN and CDR2 FVKESK. The CDR3 consists of 15 residues. This sample is part of a study of shared clonotypes between healthy human individuals. Study outcomes and limitations: In having few donors, the study represented limited genetic and exposure-history diversity.

It was CD45RO-negative cells, positively selected for CCR7, that made up naive CD8 cells, with terminally differentiated effector memory CD45RA+ cells excluded. Healthy HIV-negative adults without recent acute infections or vaccinations served as donors. The receptor was isolated from a man aged 18 to 35 in good health. The chain combines TRBV14 with TRBJ2-7; 8 positions agree with TRBD2. Sequenced sample: naive CD8+ T cells sorted from blood. The CDR3 region is CASSQDLGLVYEQYF. The CDR3 nucleotides are TGTGCCAGCAGCCAAGATTTGGGACTAGTATACGAGCAGTACTTC.